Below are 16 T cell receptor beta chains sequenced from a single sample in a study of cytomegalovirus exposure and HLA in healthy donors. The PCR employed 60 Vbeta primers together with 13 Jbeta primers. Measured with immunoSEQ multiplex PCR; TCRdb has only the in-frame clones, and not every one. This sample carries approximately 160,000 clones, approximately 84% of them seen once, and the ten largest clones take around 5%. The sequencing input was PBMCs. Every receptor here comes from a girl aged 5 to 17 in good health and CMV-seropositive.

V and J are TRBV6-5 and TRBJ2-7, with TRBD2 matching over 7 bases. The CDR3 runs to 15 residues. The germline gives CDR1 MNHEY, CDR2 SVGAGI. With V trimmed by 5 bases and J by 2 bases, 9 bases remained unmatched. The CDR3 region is CASSVDRLATYEQYF. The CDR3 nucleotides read TGTGCCAGCAGTGTTGATCGACTAGCCACCTACGAGCAGTACTTC.

The CDR3: CASSLGGGEGYTF. CDR3 nucleotides: TGTGCCAGCAGCCTTGGTGGGGGGGAAGGCTACACCTTC. The chain joins TRBV21-1 to TRBJ1-2. TRBV21-1 represents a pseudogene. The CDR3 runs to 13 residues.

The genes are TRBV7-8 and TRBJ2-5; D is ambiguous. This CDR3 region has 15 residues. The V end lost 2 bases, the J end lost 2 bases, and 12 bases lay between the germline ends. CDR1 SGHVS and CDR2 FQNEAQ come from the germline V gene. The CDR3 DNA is TGTGCCAGCAGCTTATTTCGGCTAGGACAAGAGACCCAGTACTTC. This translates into CASSLFRLGQETQYF.

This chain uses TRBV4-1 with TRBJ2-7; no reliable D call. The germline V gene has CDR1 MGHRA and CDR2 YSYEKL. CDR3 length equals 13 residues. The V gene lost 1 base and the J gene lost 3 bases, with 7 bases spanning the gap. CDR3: CASSQGQNYEQYF. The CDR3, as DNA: TGCGCCAGCAGCCAAGGGCAGAACTACGAGCAGTACTTC.

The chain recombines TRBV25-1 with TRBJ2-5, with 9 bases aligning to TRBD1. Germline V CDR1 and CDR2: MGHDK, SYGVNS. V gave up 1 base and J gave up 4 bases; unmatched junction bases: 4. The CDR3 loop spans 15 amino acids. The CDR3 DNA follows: TGTGCCAGCAGTGAATCTCCGACAGGGGGAGAGACCCAGTACTTC. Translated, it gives CASSESPTGGETQYF.

The CDR3: CASSYIKTRLATEAFF. The CDR3, as DNA: TGTGCCAGCAGTTACATCAAAACCCGCCTAGCCACTGAAGCTTTCTTT. This chain links TRBV6-5 with TRBJ1-1; no clear D gene. V was clipped by 2 bases and J by 4 bases, with 17 bases between them. CDR3 length equals 16 residues. CDR1 MNHEY and CDR2 SVGAGI come from the germline V gene.

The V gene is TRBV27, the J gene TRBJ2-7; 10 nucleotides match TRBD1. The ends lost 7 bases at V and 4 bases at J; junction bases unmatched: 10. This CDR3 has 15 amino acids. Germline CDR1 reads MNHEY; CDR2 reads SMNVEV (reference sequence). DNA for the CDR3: TGTGCCAGCATCGGGCCGGGACAGGGGCGATACGAGCAGTACTTC. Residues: CASIGPGQGRYEQYF.

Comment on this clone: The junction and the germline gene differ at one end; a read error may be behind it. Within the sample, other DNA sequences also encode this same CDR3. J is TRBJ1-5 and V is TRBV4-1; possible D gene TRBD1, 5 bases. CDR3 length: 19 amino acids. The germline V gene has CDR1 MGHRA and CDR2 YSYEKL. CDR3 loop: CASSHPGEAGKVSNQPQHF. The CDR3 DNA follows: TGCGCCAGCAGCCACCCCGGGGAGGCAGGGAAAGTGAGCAATCAGCCTCAGCATTTT.

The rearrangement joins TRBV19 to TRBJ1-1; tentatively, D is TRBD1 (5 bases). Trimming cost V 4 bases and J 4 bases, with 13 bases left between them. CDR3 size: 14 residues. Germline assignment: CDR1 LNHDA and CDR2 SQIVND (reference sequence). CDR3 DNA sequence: TGTGCCAGTAGTAGCGGGGCCCCCAGCACTGAAGCTTTCTTT. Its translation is CASSSGAPSTEAFF. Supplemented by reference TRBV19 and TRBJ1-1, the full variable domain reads DGGITQSPKYLFRKEGQNVTLSCEQNLNHDAMYWYRQDPGQGLRLIYYSQIVNDFQKGDIAEGYSVSREKKESFPLTVTSAQKNPTAFYLCASSSGAPSTEAFFGQGTRLTVV.

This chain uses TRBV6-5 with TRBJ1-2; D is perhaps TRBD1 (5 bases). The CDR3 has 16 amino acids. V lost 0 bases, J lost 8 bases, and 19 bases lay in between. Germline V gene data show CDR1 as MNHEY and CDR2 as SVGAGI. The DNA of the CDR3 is TGTGCCAGCAGTTACTCGGATCCGGGGGGGTCGGGAGGCTACACCTTC. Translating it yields CASSYSDPGGSGGYTF.

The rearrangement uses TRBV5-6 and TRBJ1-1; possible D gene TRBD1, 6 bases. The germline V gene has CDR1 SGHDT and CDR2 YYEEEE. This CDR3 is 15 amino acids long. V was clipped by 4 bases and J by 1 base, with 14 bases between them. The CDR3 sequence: CASSRTGSTNTEAFF. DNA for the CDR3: TGTGCCAGCAGCCGAACAGGGTCGACGAACACTGAAGCTTTCTTT.

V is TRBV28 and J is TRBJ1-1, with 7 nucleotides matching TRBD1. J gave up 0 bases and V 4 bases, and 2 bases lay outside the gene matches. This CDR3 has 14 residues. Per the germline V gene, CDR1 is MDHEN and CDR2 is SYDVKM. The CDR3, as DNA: TGTGCCAGCAGTTGGGGACAGTTGAACACTGAAGCTTTCTTT. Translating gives CASSWGQLNTEAFF.

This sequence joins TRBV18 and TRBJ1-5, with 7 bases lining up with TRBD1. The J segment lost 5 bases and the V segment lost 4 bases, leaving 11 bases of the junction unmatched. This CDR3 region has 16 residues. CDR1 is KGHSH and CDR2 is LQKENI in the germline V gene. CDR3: CASSQTTGNPYQPQHF. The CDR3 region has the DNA TGTGCCAGCTCACAGACGACAGGGAACCCTTATCAGCCCCAGCATTTT.

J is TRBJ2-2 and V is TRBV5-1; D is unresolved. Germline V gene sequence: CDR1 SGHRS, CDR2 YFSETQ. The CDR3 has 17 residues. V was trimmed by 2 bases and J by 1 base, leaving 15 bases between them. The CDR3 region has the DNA TGCGCCAGCAGCTTTAATGGGCCCGACATGAACACCGGGGAGCTGTTTTTT. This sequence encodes CASSFNGPDMNTGELFF.

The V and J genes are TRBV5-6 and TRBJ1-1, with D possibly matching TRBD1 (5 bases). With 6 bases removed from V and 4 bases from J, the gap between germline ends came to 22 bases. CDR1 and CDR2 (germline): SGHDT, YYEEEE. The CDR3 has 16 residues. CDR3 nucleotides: TGTGCCAGCACCCTTGGGGGGTTGAGCAGGGCCACTGAAGCTTTCTTT. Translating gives CASTLGGLSRATEAFF. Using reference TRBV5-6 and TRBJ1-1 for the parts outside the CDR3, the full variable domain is DAGVTQSPTHLIKTRGQQVTLRCSPKSGHDTVSWYQQALGQGPQFIFQYYEEEERQRGNFPDRFSGHQFPNYSSELNVNALLLGDSALYLCASTLGGLSRATEAFFGQGTRLTVV.

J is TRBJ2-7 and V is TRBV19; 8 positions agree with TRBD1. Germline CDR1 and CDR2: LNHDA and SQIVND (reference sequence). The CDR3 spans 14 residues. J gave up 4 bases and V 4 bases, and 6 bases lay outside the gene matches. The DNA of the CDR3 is TGTGCCAGTAGTACCCGGACAGGGCAGTACGAGCAGTACTTC. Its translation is CASSTRTGQYEQYF. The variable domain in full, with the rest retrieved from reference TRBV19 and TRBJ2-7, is DGGITQSPKYLFRKEGQNVTLSCEQNLNHDAMYWYRQDPGQGLRLIYYSQIVNDFQKGDIAEGYSVSREKKESFPLTVTSAQKNPTAFYLCASSTRTGQYEQYFGPGTRLTVT.